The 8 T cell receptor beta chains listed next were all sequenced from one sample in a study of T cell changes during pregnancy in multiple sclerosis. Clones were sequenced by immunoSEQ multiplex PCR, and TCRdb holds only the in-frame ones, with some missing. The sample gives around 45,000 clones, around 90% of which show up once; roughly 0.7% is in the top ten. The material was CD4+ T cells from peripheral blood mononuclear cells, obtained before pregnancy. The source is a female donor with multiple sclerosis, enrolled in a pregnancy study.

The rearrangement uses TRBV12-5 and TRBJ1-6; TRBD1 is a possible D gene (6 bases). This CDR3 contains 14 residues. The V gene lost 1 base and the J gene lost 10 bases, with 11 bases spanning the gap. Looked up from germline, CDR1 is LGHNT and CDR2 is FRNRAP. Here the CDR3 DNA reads TGTGCTAGTGGTTTGGAGGGGGTTCGGTCACCCCTCCACTTT. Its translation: CASGLEGVRSPLHF.

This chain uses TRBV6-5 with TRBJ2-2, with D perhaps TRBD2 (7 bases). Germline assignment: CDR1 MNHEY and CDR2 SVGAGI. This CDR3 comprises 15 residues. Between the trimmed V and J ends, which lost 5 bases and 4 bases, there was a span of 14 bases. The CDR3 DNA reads TGTGCCAGCAGTCGTGGGGGGGCATTCACCGGGGAGCTGTTTTTT. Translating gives CASSRGGAFTGELFF.

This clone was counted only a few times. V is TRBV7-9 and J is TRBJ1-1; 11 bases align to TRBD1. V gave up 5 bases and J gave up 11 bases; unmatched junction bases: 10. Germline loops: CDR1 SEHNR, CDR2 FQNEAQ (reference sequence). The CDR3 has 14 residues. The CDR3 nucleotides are TGTGCCAGCAGCCCGGGGACAGGGGGGATGCGGGCTTTCTTT. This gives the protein CASSPGTGGMRAFF.

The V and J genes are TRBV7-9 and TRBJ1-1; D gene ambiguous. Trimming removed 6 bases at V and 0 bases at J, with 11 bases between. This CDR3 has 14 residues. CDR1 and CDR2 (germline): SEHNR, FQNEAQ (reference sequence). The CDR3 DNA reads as TGTGCCAGCAGAGGACTAGAGATGAACACTGAAGCTTTCTTT. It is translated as CASRGLEMNTEAFF.

CDR3 in DNA: TGTGCCAGCAGTCCCGGCACCGGGATCTACGAGCAGTACTTC. As protein: CASSPGTGIYEQYF. The chain carries TRBV6-6 and TRBJ2-7; a weak D match, TRBD2 (5 bases). In germline, CDR1 is MNHNY, CDR2 SVGAGI (reference sequence). The CDR3 loop spans 14 amino acids. V lost 5 bases and J lost 3, with 14 bases in between.

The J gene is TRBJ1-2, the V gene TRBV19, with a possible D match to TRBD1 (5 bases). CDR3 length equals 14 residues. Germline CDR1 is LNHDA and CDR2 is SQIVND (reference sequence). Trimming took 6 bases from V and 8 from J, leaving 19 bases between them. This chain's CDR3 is CASSRNQGWEGYTF. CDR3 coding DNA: TGTGCCAGTAGCAGAAACCAGGGATGGGAAGGCTACACCTTC.

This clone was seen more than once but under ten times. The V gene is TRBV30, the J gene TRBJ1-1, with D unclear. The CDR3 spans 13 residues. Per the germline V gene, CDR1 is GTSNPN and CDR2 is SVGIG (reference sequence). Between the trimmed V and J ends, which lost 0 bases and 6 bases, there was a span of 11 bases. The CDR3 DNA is TGTGCCTGGAGTGTACAGAGGGTACCTGAAGCTTTCTTT. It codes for CAWSVQRVPEAFF.

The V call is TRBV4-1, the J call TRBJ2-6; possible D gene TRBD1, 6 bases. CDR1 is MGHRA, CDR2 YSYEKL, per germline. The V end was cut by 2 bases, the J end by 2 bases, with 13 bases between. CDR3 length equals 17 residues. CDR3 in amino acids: CASSQLLEGAGANVLTF. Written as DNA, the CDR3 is TGCGCCAGCAGCCAACTTTTAGAGGGGGCTGGGGCCAACGTCCTGACTTTC.